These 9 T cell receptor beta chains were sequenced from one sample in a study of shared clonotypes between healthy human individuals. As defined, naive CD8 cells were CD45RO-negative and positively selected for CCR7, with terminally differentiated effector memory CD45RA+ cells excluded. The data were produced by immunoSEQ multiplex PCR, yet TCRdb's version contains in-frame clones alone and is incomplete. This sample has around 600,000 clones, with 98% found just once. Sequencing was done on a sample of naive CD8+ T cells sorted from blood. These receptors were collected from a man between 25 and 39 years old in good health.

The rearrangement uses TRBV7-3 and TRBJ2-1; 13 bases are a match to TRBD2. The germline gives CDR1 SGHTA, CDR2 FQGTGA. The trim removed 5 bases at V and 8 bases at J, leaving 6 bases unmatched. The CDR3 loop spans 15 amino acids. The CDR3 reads CASSPGLAGVYEQFF. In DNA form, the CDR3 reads TGTGCCAGCAGCCCCGGACTAGCGGGAGTCTATGAGCAGTTCTTC.

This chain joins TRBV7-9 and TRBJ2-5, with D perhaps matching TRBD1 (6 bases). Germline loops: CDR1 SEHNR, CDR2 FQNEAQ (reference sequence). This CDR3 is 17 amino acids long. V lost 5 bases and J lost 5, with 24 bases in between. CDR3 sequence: CASSDYGSGEKGETQYF. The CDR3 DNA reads TGTGCCAGCAGCGATTACGGGTCAGGGGAAAAAGGGGAGACCCAGTACTTC.

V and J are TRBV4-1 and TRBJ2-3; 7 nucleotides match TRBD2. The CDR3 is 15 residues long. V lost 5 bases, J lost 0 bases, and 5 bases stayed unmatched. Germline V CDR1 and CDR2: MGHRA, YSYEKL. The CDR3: CASSILAQSTDTQYF. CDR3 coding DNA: TGCGCCAGCAGCATACTAGCGCAGAGCACAGATACGCAGTATTTT.

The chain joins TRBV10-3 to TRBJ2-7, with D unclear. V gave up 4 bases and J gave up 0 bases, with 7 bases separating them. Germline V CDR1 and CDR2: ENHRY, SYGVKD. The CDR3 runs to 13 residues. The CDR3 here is CAISGGNSYEQYF. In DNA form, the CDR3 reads TGTGCCATCAGTGGTGGGAACTCCTACGAGCAGTACTTC.

The CDR3 protein is CASKYGTSGISEQYF. The CDR3, as DNA: TGCGCCAGCAAATACGGGACTAGCGGGATCTCCGAGCAGTACTTC. The rearrangement uses TRBV10-1 and TRBJ2-7; 13 bases map to TRBD2. Germline V gene data show CDR1 as WNHNN and CDR2 as SYGVQD (reference sequence). The ends lost 7 bases at V and 6 bases at J; junction bases unmatched: 9. The CDR3 consists of 15 residues.

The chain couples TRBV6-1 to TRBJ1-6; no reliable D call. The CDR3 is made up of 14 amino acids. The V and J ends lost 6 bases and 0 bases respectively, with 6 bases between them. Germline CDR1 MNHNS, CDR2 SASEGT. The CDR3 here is CASRGSSYNSPLHF. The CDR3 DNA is TGTGCCAGCAGGGGCAGCTCCTATAATTCACCCCTCCACTTT.

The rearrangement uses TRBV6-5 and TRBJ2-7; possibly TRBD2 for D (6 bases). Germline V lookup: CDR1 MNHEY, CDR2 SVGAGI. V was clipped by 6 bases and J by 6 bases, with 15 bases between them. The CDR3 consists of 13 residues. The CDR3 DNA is TGTGCCAGCAGGCCCTACAAGCGGGCCGAGCAGTACTTC. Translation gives CASRPYKRAEQYF.

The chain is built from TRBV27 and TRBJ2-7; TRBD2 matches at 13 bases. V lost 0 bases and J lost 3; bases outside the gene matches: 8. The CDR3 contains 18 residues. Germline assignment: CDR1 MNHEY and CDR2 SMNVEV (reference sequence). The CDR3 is CASSLSRLAGGHLYEQYF. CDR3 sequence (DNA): TGTGCCAGCAGTTTATCAAGACTAGCGGGAGGACACCTCTACGAGCAGTACTTC.

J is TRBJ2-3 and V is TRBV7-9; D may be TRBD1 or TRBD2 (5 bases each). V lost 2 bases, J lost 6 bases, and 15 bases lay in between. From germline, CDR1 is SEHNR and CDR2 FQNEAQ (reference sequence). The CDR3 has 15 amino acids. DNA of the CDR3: TGTGCCAGCAGCTTATTCGGTGGGGGACGGGATACGCAGTATTTT. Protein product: CASSLFGGGRDTQYF.